This TCR beta chain appears in the sequencing data of a study of monozygotic twins with inflammatory bowel disease. TCRdb reprocessed the 5' RACE reads, keeping one entry per CDR3 protein, no DNA. This repertoire includes 200,000 to 250,000 distinct CDR3 sequences. Notes on this clonotype: What it recognizes is unknown.

Study-wide findings and caveats: Diversity of TCRbeta measured by inverse Simpson was lower in IBD patients than in healthy co-twins. Repertoires of patients may have been made more variable by differing immunosuppressive treatments.

The sequence was obtained from a human donor with ulcerative colitis or Crohn's disease, or a healthy co-twin of an affected twin (not recorded which). The sample was blood.

The CDR3: CSAQGPIQETQYF. V gene TRBV20-1 combines with J gene TRBJ2-5; TCRdb proposes TRBD1, but this gene call is untestable without DNA. The germline V gene has CDR1 DFQATT and CDR2 SNEGSKA (reference sequence). This CDR3 comprises 13 residues.